Included here is one TCR beta chain sequence, with context. Its antigen specificity is not known. Per-nucleotide qualities are absent, and no much larger clonotype sits a single base away. The sample originates from a study of beta chain features in type 1 diabetes (dated by TCRdb to the late 2010s). Study-wide context: Mean age, gender distribution, total cell number and subset yield did not differ between patients and healthy donors. A total of over 95,000,000 sorted cells were examined across all samples, and RNA yield correlated strongly with the number of cells per subset. The study compared TCRB repertoires of sorted circulating CD4+ T cell subsets between recently diagnosed type 1 diabetes patients and matched healthy donors. Regulatory and stem cell-like memory subsets were isolated from only 8 patients and roughly eight healthy donors, whereas naive and central memory subsets came from all 30 or so donors.

The paper's findings and limits, for the study overall: Shorter templates might be favored by PCR, yet because patient and control samples were amplified and corrected together, any such skew would affect both groups equally. Type 1 diabetes patients showed a moderate but significant shortening of TCRB CDR3 length in all four CD4+ subsets. HLA sub-analyses involved small numbers of individuals, so any influence of HLA type on TCRB rearrangement remained unresolved. Naive, central memory and regulatory TCRB repertoires appeared more similar among patients than among healthy donors. At VDJ recombination sites, type 1 diabetes patients had fewer insertions and more deleted nucleotides, which implies abnormalities in thymic rearrangement. Sequencing cDNA rather than genomic DNA could over-represent highly expressing activated cells, although activation and CD3 levels did not differ between groups.

The entire isolated RNA was reverse transcribed using the High Capacity cDNA Reverse Transcription Kit, and thus expressed TCRB transcripts were sequenced. Deep immunoSEQ sequencing was applied to naive, central memory and regulatory T cell samples, giving an average of around 3.8 million total reads per sample. After sorted cells were lysed in RLT buffer, RNA was extracted with DNase-treated RNeasy Micro or Mini kits, with the choice depending on cell number. To prevent cross-contamination, each cell subset was processed individually, whereas patient and healthy donor samples were processed jointly. The immunoSEQ multiplex PCR was used to amplify TCRB sequences from cDNA, yielding 87-bp fragments that span the CDR3 region. Amplicons were sequenced on the Illumina HiSeq platform. In the paper's pipeline: Synthetic template baselines were used to correct PCR bias computationally, reads within Hamming distance 2 were collapsed together, and singletons that could not be merged were discarded. Reads were aligned against IMGT so that V, D and J genes, CDR3 length and insertions or deletions at six rearrangement sites could be assigned. Within each subset, clonotype counts were normalized to sorted cell number, and only after that were true diversity and Gini coefficients computed with the tcR R package. The overlap coefficient, calculated on TCRB nucleotide sequences, was used to quantify repertoire sharing. The table was pulled from immuneACCESS by TCRdb, which kept in-frame rearrangements only. Such tables lose some clones; where checked, under half of the loss comes from unresolved V genes, and the rest has no known cause. The D gene and trimming were derived from the DNA, and the V and J assignments and clone size from that table. The sample table holds about 52,000 clones, of which roughly 39% were seen once. The leading ten clones occupy approximately 1.3% of the sample.

Each donor gave one peripheral blood draw, averaging about 100 mL, which was collected into heparinised tubes. A BD FACSAria II was used to sort naive, central memory, regulatory and stem cell-like memory CD4+ T cells with a panel that included CD45RO, CCR7, CD25, CD127, CD95 and CD27. A purity above 95% was achieved for all sorted populations. Right away, PBMCs were isolated by Lymphoprep density gradient centrifugation and were stained directly, with no culture step. So that batch effects would be minimized, each experiment stained and sorted samples in pairs, pairing one healthy donor with one patient. CDR1 and CDR2 (SGHKS, YYEKEE) derive from the germline V gene (reference sequence). V and J are trimmed by 1 base and 1 base, and the gene matches miss 2 bases of the junction. The CDR3 runs 15 amino acids, cysteine and phenylalanine included. The retained sequence is limited to the CDR3, 45 bases, with the frame set at the first base.

The chain is encoded by TRBV5-5 joined to TRBJ2-3, with 8 bases aligning to TRBD1. The source of this sequence is a man aged 25 to 45 with type 1 diabetes. Sequenced material: Tregs from blood. Sample cell subset or site, as interpreted from the label and publication: regulatory CD4+ T cells. The sequence in DNA is TGTGCCAGCAGCTTGCAGGGGGCCGGCACAGATACGCAGTATTTT. This yields the protein CASSLQGAGTDTQYF. The reference TRBV5-5 and TRBJ2-3 proteins fill in what lies around the CDR3, so the full variable domain reads DAGVTQSPTHLIKTRGQQVTLRCSPISGHKSVSWYQQVLGQGPQFIFQYYEKEERGRGNFPDRFSARQFPNYSSELNVNALLLGDSALYLCASSLQGAGTDTQYFGPGTRLTVL.